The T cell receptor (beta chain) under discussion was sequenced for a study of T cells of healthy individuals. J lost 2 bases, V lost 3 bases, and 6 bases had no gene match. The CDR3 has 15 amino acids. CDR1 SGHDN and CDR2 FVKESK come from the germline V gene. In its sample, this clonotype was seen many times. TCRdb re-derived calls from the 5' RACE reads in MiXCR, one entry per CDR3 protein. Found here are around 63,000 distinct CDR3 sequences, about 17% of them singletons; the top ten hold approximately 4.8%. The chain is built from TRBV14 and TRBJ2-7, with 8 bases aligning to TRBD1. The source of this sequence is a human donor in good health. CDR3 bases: TGTGCCAGCAGCCAGGGGGACAGGACAGCCTACGAGCAGTACTTC. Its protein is CASSQGDRTAYEQYF.